This T cell receptor beta chain was retrieved from a study of blood T cell repertoires in COVID-19. Donors in Cohort 3 who had recovered were those with two negative PCRs, healthcare professional clearance, or resolution of their symptoms. Clones were read by immunoSEQ multiplex PCR, and TCRdb kept only the in-frame ones, dropping some. Here the sample spans 160,000 or so clones, roughly 85% being singletons. Unmatched junction bases numbered 7, after V lost 2 bases and J lost 5 bases. The CDR3 length is 16 residues. In germline, CDR1 is MNHNS, CDR2 SASEGT. There are many counts of this clone. Sequenced material: PBMCs or T cells enriched from blood (not recorded which). This TCR came from a man in his fifties or sixties who had recovered from COVID-19. J is TRBJ2-5 and V is TRBV6-1; 11 bases agree with TRBD2. Here the CDR3 reads CASSEQVAGGPETQYF. CDR3 nucleotides: TGTGCCAGCAGTGAACAAGTAGCGGGAGGGCCGGAGACCCAGTACTTC.